Listed below are T cell receptor beta chains from one sample, sequenced in a study of T cells after yellow fever vaccination. TCRdb independently ran MiXCR on the 5' RACE reads; one entry per CDR3 protein. The profile shows a few hundred thousand distinct CDR3 sequences, under 25% of them singletons. This sample comprised PBMCs, obtained 15 days after the yellow fever booster vaccination. Receptors were obtained from a man in his thirties or forties who received the YFV17D yellow fever vaccine. The CDR3 runs from the conserved cysteine through the conserved F or W. D genes are given only for firm matches. The size field is filled for only some rows; it gives once, few, many or a size class.

clone size: few; J gene: TRBJ1-1; CDR3 length: 14; V gene: TRBV27; D gene: TRBD1; CDR3 protein: CASSLFGQDTEAFF; CDR3 DNA: TGTGCCAGCAGTTTATTTGGACAGGACACTGAAGCTTTCTTT
clone size: NA; J gene: TRBJ2-2; CDR3 length: 14; V gene: TRBV9; D gene: NA; CDR3 protein: CASTRLVGSGELFF; CDR3 DNA: TGTGCCAGCACCCGGCTCGTAGGTTCCGGGGAGCTGTTTTTT
clone size: NA; J gene: TRBJ2-1; CDR3 length: 13; V gene: TRBV7-2; D gene: NA; CDR3 protein: CASSLLVLDEQFF; CDR3 DNA: TGTGCCAGCAGCTTACTGGTCTTGGATGAGCAGTTCTTC
clone size: NA; J gene: TRBJ2-7; CDR3 length: 14; V gene: TRBV20-1; D gene: TRBD2; CDR3 protein: CSASQGTSGAEQYF; CDR3 DNA: TGCAGTGCCTCCCAGGGGACTAGCGGAGCCGAGCAGTACTTC
clone size: NA; J gene: TRBJ2-7; CDR3 length: 17; V gene: TRBV4-3; D gene: TRBD2; CDR3 protein: CASSQVYSPSGGYEQYF; CDR3 DNA: TGCGCCAGCAGCCAAGTATATTCTCCTAGCGGGGGCTACGAGCAGTACTTC
clone size: NA; J gene: TRBJ2-5; CDR3 length: 12; V gene: TRBV11-3; D gene: NA; CDR3 protein: CASSPDSGTQYF; CDR3 DNA: TGTGCCAGCTCTCCTGACTCGGGGACCCAGTACTTC
clone size: NA; J gene: TRBJ2-1; CDR3 length: 15; V gene: TRBV7-6; D gene: TRBD2; CDR3 protein: CASNPRLAEAVEQFF; CDR3 DNA: TGTGCCAGCAACCCCAGACTAGCGGAAGCGGTTGAGCAGTTCTTC
clone size: few; J gene: TRBJ2-3; CDR3 length: 15; V gene: TRBV10-1; D gene: TRBD2; CDR3 protein: CASSVLAGEIDTQYF; CDR3 DNA: TGCGCCAGCAGTGTTCTAGCGGGAGAAATAGATACGCAGTATTTT
clone size: few; J gene: TRBJ2-1; CDR3 length: 14; V gene: TRBV24-1; D gene: NA; CDR3 protein: CATSEQRENNEQFF; CDR3 DNA: TGTGCCACCAGTGAACAAAGGGAGAACAATGAGCAGTTCTTC
clone size: NA; J gene: TRBJ1-1; CDR3 length: 11; V gene: TRBV20-1; D gene: NA; CDR3 protein: CSAQVNTEAFF; CDR3 DNA: TGCAGTGCTCAGGTCAACACTGAAGCTTTCTTT
clone size: few; J gene: TRBJ2-7; CDR3 length: 12; V gene: TRBV10-3; D gene: NA; CDR3 protein: CAIGSGLYEQYF; CDR3 DNA: TGTGCCATTGGGTCGGGGCTTTACGAGCAGTACTTC
clone size: few; J gene: TRBJ1-1; CDR3 length: 15; V gene: TRBV4-3; D gene: TRBD1; CDR3 protein: CASSQETGGGTEAFF; CDR3 DNA: TGCGCCAGCAGCCAAGAGACAGGGGGCGGTACTGAAGCTTTCTTT
clone size: many; J gene: TRBJ2-5; CDR3 length: 12; V gene: TRBV7-2; D gene: NA; CDR3 protein: CASSLFLETQYF; CDR3 DNA: TGTGCCAGCAGCTTATTTTTGGAGACCCAGTACTTC
clone size: few; J gene: TRBJ2-1; CDR3 length: 13; V gene: TRBV28; D gene: NA; CDR3 protein: CASNGGFYNEQFF; CDR3 DNA: TGTGCCAGCAATGGAGGATTCTACAATGAGCAGTTCTTC
clone size: NA; J gene: TRBJ2-1; CDR3 length: 14; V gene: TRBV3-1; D gene: TRBD2; CDR3 protein: CASGRTSLANEQFF; CDR3 DNA: TGTGCCAGCGGAAGGACTAGTCTTGCCAATGAGCAGTTCTTC
clone size: many; J gene: TRBJ2-5; CDR3 length: 11; V gene: TRBV20-1; D gene: NA; CDR3 protein: CSTEYQETQYF; CDR3 DNA: TGCAGTACAGAGTACCAAGAGACCCAGTACTTC
clone size: NA; J gene: TRBJ2-1; CDR3 length: 16; V gene: TRBV6-2/TRBV6-3; D gene: NA; CDR3 protein: CASSTTWVRSYNEQFF; CDR3 DNA: TGTGCCAGCTCGACGACCTGGGTTCGCTCCTACAATGAGCAGTTCTTC
clone size: NA; J gene: TRBJ2-2; CDR3 length: 17; V gene: TRBV5-5; D gene: TRBD2; CDR3 protein: CASSGLAGGSNTGELFF; CDR3 DNA: TGTGCCAGCAGCGGACTAGCGGGAGGTTCGAACACCGGGGAGCTGTTTTTT
clone size: NA; J gene: TRBJ2-7; CDR3 length: 14; V gene: TRBV20-1; D gene: TRBD2; CDR3 protein: CSARGKRGFYEQYF; CDR3 DNA: TGCAGTGCTAGGGGAAAGCGGGGGTTCTACGAGCAGTACTTC
clone size: NA; J gene: TRBJ2-7; CDR3 length: 13; V gene: TRBV28; D gene: TRBD1; CDR3 protein: CASGDRGAYEQYF; CDR3 DNA: TGTGCCAGCGGGGACAGGGGTGCCTACGAGCAGTACTTC
clone size: few; J gene: TRBJ1-5; CDR3 length: 15; V gene: TRBV7-2; D gene: NA; CDR3 protein: CASSLGDRLYQPQHF; CDR3 DNA: TGTGCCAGCAGCTTAGGTGACAGGCTTTATCAGCCCCAGCATTTT
clone size: NA; J gene: TRBJ2-7; CDR3 length: 11; V gene: TRBV11-2; D gene: NA; CDR3 protein: CASSSGNEQYF; CDR3 DNA: TGTGCCAGCAGCTCGGGGAACGAGCAGTACTTC
clone size: many; J gene: TRBJ2-1; CDR3 length: 15; V gene: TRBV5-1; D gene: TRBD1; CDR3 protein: CASSVTGRAGDEQFF; CDR3 DNA: TGCGCCAGCAGCGTGACAGGGCGCGCCGGTGATGAGCAGTTCTTC
clone size: NA; J gene: TRBJ2-7; CDR3 length: 13; V gene: TRBV4-3; D gene: NA; CDR3 protein: CASSRIARDEQYF; CDR3 DNA: TGCGCCAGCAGCCGGATCGCTAGGGACGAGCAGTACTTC